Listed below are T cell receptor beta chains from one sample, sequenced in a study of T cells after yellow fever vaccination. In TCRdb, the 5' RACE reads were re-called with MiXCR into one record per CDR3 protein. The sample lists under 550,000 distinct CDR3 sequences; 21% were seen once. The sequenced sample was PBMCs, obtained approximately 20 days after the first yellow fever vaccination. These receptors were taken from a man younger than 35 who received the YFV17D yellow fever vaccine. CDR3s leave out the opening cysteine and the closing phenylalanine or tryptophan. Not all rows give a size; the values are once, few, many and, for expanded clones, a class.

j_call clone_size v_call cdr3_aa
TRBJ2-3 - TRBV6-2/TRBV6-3 ASSYIPVGDTQY
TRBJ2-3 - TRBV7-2 ASSLEHSTDTQY
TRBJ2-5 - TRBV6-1 ASSNRDYDQETQY
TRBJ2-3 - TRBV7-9 ASSHGTGSTDTQY
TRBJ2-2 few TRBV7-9 ASSWRKNTGELF
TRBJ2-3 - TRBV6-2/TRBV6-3 ASSSLVDTQY
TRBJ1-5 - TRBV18 ASSPLSRGLNQPQH
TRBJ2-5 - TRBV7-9 ASSLQKGLGETQY
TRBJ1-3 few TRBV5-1 ASSLSGGLLGNTIY
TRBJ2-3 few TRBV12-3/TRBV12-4 ASSPSGGGPDTQY
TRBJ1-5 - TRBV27 ASQSGGPYSNQPQH
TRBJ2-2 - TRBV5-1 ASSLDPGFGELF
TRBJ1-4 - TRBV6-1 ASSESRVTAEKLF
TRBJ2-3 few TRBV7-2 ASSSQQLDTQY
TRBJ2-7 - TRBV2 ASSGGFTYEQY
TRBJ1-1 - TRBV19 ASRRTGRYTEAF
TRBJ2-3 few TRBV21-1 ASSHKWGDTQY
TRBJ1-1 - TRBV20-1 SARDHHKDSEAF
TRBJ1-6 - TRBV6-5 ASSFLTGSLSNSPLH
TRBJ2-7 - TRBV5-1 ASSLGDTYEQY
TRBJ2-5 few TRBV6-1 ASDRGGETQY
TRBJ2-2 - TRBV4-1 ASSPIALNTGELF
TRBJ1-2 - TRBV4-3 ASSQDLAGGYT
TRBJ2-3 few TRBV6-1 ASSDYGGGASDTQY
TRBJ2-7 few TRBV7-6 ASSFGTGEHEQY
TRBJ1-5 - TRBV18 ASSQVDGGVRNQPQH
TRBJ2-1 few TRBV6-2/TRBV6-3 ASKRGSSYNEQF
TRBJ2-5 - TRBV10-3 AISEPPTETQY
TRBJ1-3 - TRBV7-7 ASSPVQGNTIY
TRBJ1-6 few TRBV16 ASSQARAFHSPLH
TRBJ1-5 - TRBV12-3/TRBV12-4 ASTKQGDQPQH
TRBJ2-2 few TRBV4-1 ASSPPSLRGKPTGELF
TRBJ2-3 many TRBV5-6 ASSLGRSTDTQY
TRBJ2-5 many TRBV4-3 ASATEDRVGETQY
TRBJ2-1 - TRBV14 ASSQDIGYEQF
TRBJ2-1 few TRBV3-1 ASSQLQGAGGGFYNEQF
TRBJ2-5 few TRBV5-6 ASSLYILETQY
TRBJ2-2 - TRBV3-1 ASSQFSGGALSKAGELF
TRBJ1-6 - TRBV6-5 ASSYGVQGSYNSPLH
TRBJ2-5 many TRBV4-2 ASSQDQRDRGSQETQY
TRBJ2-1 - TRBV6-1 ASSAGQANDEQF
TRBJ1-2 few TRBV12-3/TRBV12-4 ASSFRGAYGYT
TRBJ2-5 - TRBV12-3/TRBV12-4 ASSLWDRGSETQY
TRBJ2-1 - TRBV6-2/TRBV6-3 ASSYSGTGMGEQF